The sequence of this TCR beta chain was determined in a study of cytomegalovirus exposure and HLA in healthy donors. In its sample, this clone was seen once. Primers: 60 Vbeta forward and 13 Jbeta reverse. The data were produced by immunoSEQ multiplex PCR, yet TCRdb's version contains in-frame clones alone and is incomplete. The sample includes 100,000 to 150,000 clones, 80% to 85% of them seen just once. Germline lookup yields CDR1 SGHTS and CDR2 YDEGEE. The CDR3 totals 16 residues. V shed 3 bases and J shed 0 bases, with 13 bases lying between them. The rearrangement uses TRBV5-8 and TRBJ2-1; TRBD1 might be the D (5 bases). The clonotype originates from a woman in her thirties or forties in good health and CMV-seronegative. Sequencing was done on a sample of PBMCs. The CDR3 loop reads CASSYRTLTSYNEQFF. In DNA, the CDR3 is TGTGCCAGCAGCTACCGGACACTAACCTCCTACAATGAGCAGTTCTTC.